The present TCR beta chain was sequenced within a study of shared T cell receptors in the human thymus. Clones were sequenced by immunoSEQ multiplex PCR, and TCRdb holds only the in-frame ones, with some missing. The sample has hundreds of thousands of clones, over 75% seen once; the top ten hold just under 0.0095%. The CDR3 consists of 16 residues. Trimming cost V 2 bases and J 5 bases; bases outside gene matches: 9. Germline loops: CDR1 SGHTA, CDR2 FQGNSA. This sample also appeared in a second study, on human thymus T cells.

Sample: thymocytes. The sequence derives from a boy less than two years old with a congenital heart defect. The V and J genes are TRBV7-2 and TRBJ2-1; 7 bases align to TRBD2. CDR3 nucleotides: TGTGCCAGCAGCTTACCCACCCTAGCGGCTAACAATGAGCAGTTCTTC. Protein: CASSLPTLAANNEQFF. The whole variable domain, filled in from reference TRBV7-2 and TRBJ2-1, reads GAGVSQSPSNKVTEKGKDVELRCDPISGHTALYWYRQSLGQGLEFLIYFQGNSAPDKSGLPSDRFSAERTGGSVSTLTIQRTQQEDSAVYLCASSLPTLAANNEQFFGPGTRLTVL.